This T cell receptor (beta chain) stems from a study of T cell responses to AZD1222 COVID-19 vaccine. After removal of 0 bases from V and 4 bases from J, the junction contained 0 bases not matched to a gene. The V gene's germline CDR1 is SGHNT and CDR2 YYREEE (reference sequence). This CDR3 region has 13 residues. The data were produced by immunoSEQ multiplex PCR, yet TCRdb's version contains in-frame clones alone and is incomplete. Counted here are about 120,000 clones, roughly 90% occurring once; the ten biggest clones make up less than 4%. The TCR comes from an adult in good health. Source: peripheral blood, taken on day 0 of AZD1222 vaccination. V is TRBV5-4 and J is TRBJ1-2, with 7 bases identical to TRBD1. The DNA of the CDR3 is TGTGCCAGCAGCTTGGAGGGGGCCTATGGCTACACCTTC. Protein product: CASSLEGAYGYTF. The full variable domain, completed using reference TRBV5-4 and TRBJ1-2, is ETGVTQSPTHLIKTRGQQVTLRCSSQSGHNTVSWYQQALGQGPQFIFQYYREEENGRGNFPPRFSGLQFPNYSSELNVNALELDDSALYLCASSLEGAYGYTFGSGTRLTVV.